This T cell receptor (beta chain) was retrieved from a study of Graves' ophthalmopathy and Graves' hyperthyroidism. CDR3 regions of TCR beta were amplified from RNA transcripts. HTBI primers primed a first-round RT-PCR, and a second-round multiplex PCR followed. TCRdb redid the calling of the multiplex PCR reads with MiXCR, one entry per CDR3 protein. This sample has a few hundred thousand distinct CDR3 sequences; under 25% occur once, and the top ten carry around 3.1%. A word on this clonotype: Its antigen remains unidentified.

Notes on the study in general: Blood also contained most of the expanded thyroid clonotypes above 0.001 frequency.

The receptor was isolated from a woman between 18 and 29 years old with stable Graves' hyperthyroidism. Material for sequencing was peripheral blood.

The DNA of the CDR3 is TGTGCCAGCAGCCAAAGGACCGGGCGGGCTAATTCACCCCTCCACTTT. It encodes CASSQRTGRANSPLHF. V gene TRBV5-4 combines with J gene TRBJ1-6; D call uncertain. CDR3 length: 16 amino acids. CDR1 is SGHNT, CDR2 YYREEE, per germline (reference sequence). The V and J ends lost 4 bases and 6 bases respectively, with 17 bases between them. Full variable domain (outside the CDR3, taken from reference TRBV5-4 and TRBJ1-6): ETGVTQSPTHLIKTRGQQVTLRCSSQSGHNTVSWYQQALGQGPQFIFQYYREEENGRGNFPPRFSGLQFPNYSSELNVNALELDDSALYLCASSQRTGRANSPLHFGNGTRLTVT.